This T cell receptor (beta chain) appears in the sequencing data of a study of T-cell memory formation after mild COVID-19. Turning to the study itself: Largely donor-specific sequence clusters came from two donors. Study-wide results and limits: Clones that shrank (day 15 to 85) were balanced CD4/CD8, whereas later expanders leaned CD4+. The study found contracting CD4+ clones mainly in CM and EM and contracting CD8+ clones in EMRA.

V shed 5 bases and J 4 bases; nucleotides not matched to a gene: 5. The CDR3 spans 14 residues. The germline CDR1 and CDR2 sequences are SEHNR and FQNEAQ (reference sequence). TCR alpha and TCR beta cDNA libraries with sample barcodes and UMIs came from 5'RACE using constant-segment primers. TCRdb re-analysed the 5' RACE reads in MiXCR, keeping a single row per CDR3 protein. The top ten hold around a fifth of the sample, which has 240,000 or so distinct CDR3 sequences, more than 8% seen once. In this sample, this clonotype turned up a few times. Its antigen is not known. Sequencing was carried out using PBMCs or a T cell subset sorted from them (not recorded which). The source is a man in his late teens or twenties who had mild COVID-19 (a few samples of this study predate the infection). Cell type and time point are not known. The chain combines TRBV7-9 with TRBJ1-2; 9 bases are a match to TRBD1. The CDR3 coding sequence is TGTGCCAGCAGCAAGGGACAGGGATTCTATGGCTACACCTTC. The encoded protein is CASSKGQGFYGYTF.